What follows are 20 T cell receptor beta chains derived from one specimen sequenced in a study of blood T cells in healthy people across ages. Alongside a J-beta primer mix, a sample-barcoded 5' primer served in a second PCR lasting roughly 7 to 11 cycles. Via MiXCR, TCRdb re-called the 5' RACE reads, giving one row per CDR3 protein. Of around 1.1 million distinct CDR3 sequences in the sample, under 40% are singletons; the top ten hold around 14%. Sequencing was done on a sample of blood. The receptors stem from a man in his late teens or twenties in good health.

The rearrangement links TRBV7-9 to TRBJ2-7; D unresolved. Germline V gene sequence: CDR1 SEHNR, CDR2 FQNEAQ (reference sequence). The CDR3 loop spans 14 amino acids. V was shortened by 1 base and J by 3 bases, with 10 bases between the two germline ends. The CDR3 nucleotides read TGTGCCAGCAGCTTAGTTAGTAGATACTACGAGCAGTACTTC. Its protein is CASSLVSRYYEQYF.

The rearrangement uses TRBV25-1 and TRBJ1-4; D remains unclear. V lost 2 bases and J lost 8, with 9 bases in between. In germline, CDR1 is MGHDK, CDR2 SYGVNS. The CDR3 is 13 amino acids. CDR3 sequence (DNA): TGTGCCAGCAGTGAAGATATTGGGGAAAAACTGTTTTTT. This gives the protein CASSEDIGEKLFF.

This clonotype was detected a few times. This sequence joins TRBV27 and TRBJ1-5; D gene unclear. The CDR3 is 14 amino acids. CDR1 and CDR2 (germline): MNHEY, SMNVEV (reference sequence). Trimming cost V 8 bases and J 5 bases, with 16 bases left between them. CDR3 in amino acids: CASRTGNMHQPQHF. In nucleotides, the CDR3 is TGTGCCAGCCGAACCGGGAATATGCATCAGCCCCAGCATTTT.

V and J are TRBV7-6 and TRBJ2-1, with 10 bases fitting TRBD2. There are 16 residues in the CDR3. With V trimmed by 4 bases and J by 4 bases, 7 bases remained unmatched. In germline, CDR1 is SGHVS, CDR2 FNYEAQ. The CDR3 nucleotides are TGTGCCAGCAGCTCAATCTCTAGCGGGGGTTACAATGAGCAGTTCTTC. Residues: CASSSISSGGYNEQFF. The full variable domain, its missing parts supplied by reference TRBV7-6 and TRBJ2-1, is GAGVSQSPRYKVTKRGQDVALRCDPISGHVSLYWYRQALGQGPEFLTYFNYEAQQDKSGLPNDRFSAERPEGSISTLTIQRTEQRDSAMYRCASSSISSGGYNEQFFGPGTRLTVL.

The chain employs TRBV20-1 and TRBJ2-1; 11 bases line up with TRBD2. The CDR3 sequence is 15 residues long. CDR1 is DFQATT, CDR2 SNEGSKA, per germline (reference sequence). The junction had 9 bases not matched to a gene; V was cut back by 5 bases and J by 6 bases. The CDR3 DNA reads as TGCAGTGCTCCGTTCCTAGCGGGGGGCATCAATGAGCAGTTCTTC. Protein: CSAPFLAGGINEQFF.

This clonotype occurred a few times. The genes are TRBV7-2 and TRBJ2-7; D unclear. Trimming stripped 0 bases from V and 5 bases from J, with 8 bases between. Per germline, CDR1 SGHTA and CDR2 FQGNSA. There are 13 residues in the CDR3. CDR3 residues: CASSLARPDEQYF. DNA for the CDR3: TGTGCCAGCAGCTTAGCGCGCCCGGACGAGCAGTACTTC.

This chain's CDR3 is CASSAGGLNEQYF. The CDR3 DNA follows: TGTGCCAGCAGCGCGGGGGGGCTGAATGAGCAGTACTTC. The chain has TRBV5-6 and TRBJ2-7; 9 bases line up with TRBD2. Trimming removed 4 bases from V and 7 bases from J; junction bases left unmatched: 6. Germline lookup yields CDR1 SGHDT and CDR2 YYEEEE. The CDR3 is made up of 13 amino acids.

This clonotype occurred a few times. The chain is built from TRBV15 and TRBJ2-3; D is uncertain. The CDR3 totals 13 residues. V lost 0 bases and J 5 bases, leaving 6 bases between the germline ends. Germline assignment: CDR1 LNHNV and CDR2 YYDKDF (reference sequence). The CDR3 protein is CATSRDPRDTQYF. The CDR3 DNA is TGTGCCACCAGCAGAGATCCAAGAGATACGCAGTATTTT. Drawing the rest from reference TRBV15 and TRBJ2-3, the complete variable domain is DAMVIQNPRYQVTQFGKPVTLSCSQTLNHNVMYWYQQKSSQAPKLLFHYYDKDFNNEADTPDNFQSRRPNTSFCFLDIRSPGLGDTAMYLCATSRDPRDTQYFGPGTRLTVL.

This chain uses TRBV12-5 with TRBJ2-3; D assignment may be TRBD1 or TRBD2 (5 bases each). Germline values: CDR1 LGHNT, CDR2 FRNRAP. The V gene lost 0 bases and the J gene lost 4 bases, with 20 bases spanning the gap. This CDR3 is built from 18 residues. For the CDR3, the DNA is TGTGCTAGTGGTTTGGTACGAACAGGAGGACCCCCGGCAGATACGCAGTATTTT. Its protein product is CASGLVRTGGPPADTQYF.

This clonotype was seen a handful of times. V and J are TRBV12-3 or TRBV12-4 and TRBJ1-2; a possible D gene is TRBD1 (5 bases). The CDR3 runs 14 residues. V shed 3 bases and J shed 6 bases, with 14 bases lying between them. CDR3 residues: CASSFFRGPDGYTF. In DNA, the CDR3 is TGTGCCAGCAGTTTTTTCCGGGGCCCGGATGGCTACACCTTC.

The CDR3, as DNA: TGTGCCAGCAGCAAAGGGGGGACAGGGGGTTCTTGGGGCAATCAGCCCCAGCATTTT. It codes for CASSKGGTGGSWGNQPQHF. This chain uses TRBV21-1 with TRBJ1-5; the DNA was not used to check the table's D call, TRBD1. TRBV21-1 is marked as a pseudogene. The CDR3 runs to 19 residues.

In its sample, this clonotype was seen a few times. The genes are TRBV6-2 or TRBV6-3 and TRBJ1-2, with D possibly being TRBD1 (5 bases). The CDR3 length is 16 residues. V was pared by 5 bases and J by 4 bases, with 20 bases between. Germline loops: CDR1 MNHEY, CDR2 SVGEGT. The DNA for the CDR3 is TGTGCCAGCAGTCTCCCGGGGCGGGCTTCGTCCTATGGCTACACCTTC. Residues: CASSLPGRASSYGYTF.

This clonotype was picked up many times. The V and J genes are TRBV6-6 and TRBJ1-5; the D is unclear. The CDR3 extends over 13 amino acids. From germline, CDR1 is MNHNY and CDR2 SVGAGI (reference sequence). Trimming left V 7 bases short and J 0 bases short, with 7 bases between. The CDR3 nucleotides are TGTGCCAGCATTTTTAGTAGCAATCAGCCCCAGCATTTT. Its protein is CASIFSSNQPQHF.

This clonotype has a single count. V usage is TRBV9 and J usage is TRBJ1-1; D ambiguous. Per germline, CDR1 SGDLS and CDR2 YYNGEE. V was cut by 3 bases and J by 4 bases, with 10 bases left in between. This CDR3 region has 13 residues. Written as DNA, the CDR3 is TGTGCCAGCAGCGGAGCTTGGGGCACTGAAGCTTTCTTT. The encoded protein is CASSGAWGTEAFF.

The V gene is TRBV7-2, the J gene TRBJ1-6, with D uncertain. Germline V CDR1 and CDR2: SGHTA, FQGNSA. V lost 2 bases, J lost 7 bases, and 15 bases lay in between. This CDR3 contains 16 residues. DNA of the CDR3: TGTGCCAGCAGCTTACGAACCGGGGAAAGGAATTCACCCCTCCACTTT. Protein sequence: CASSLRTGERNSPLHF.

This clonotype was seen ten or more times. A much larger clone lies a single base off, so this may be a read error. The V call is TRBV25-1, the J call TRBJ1-2; 8 bases are shared with TRBD1. CDR3 length equals 14 residues. Germline trimming cut 6 bases from V and 1 base from J; bases unmatched to any gene: 4. Germline assignment: CDR1 MGHDK and CDR2 SYGVNS. CDR3 DNA: TGTGCCAGCAGCGGGGACAGGAATAACTATGGCTACACCTTC. Its translation is CASSGDRNNYGYTF.

This CDR3 reads CASSQAGPGGFLYNEQFF. The CDR3 nucleotides read TGTGCCAGCAGCCAAGCCGGACCAGGGGGCTTTCTCTACAATGAGCAGTTCTTC. The V and J genes are TRBV3-1 and TRBJ2-1; 8 bases line up with TRBD1. This CDR3 is 18 amino acids long. Germline CDR1 reads LGHDT; CDR2 reads YNNKEL (reference sequence). V shed 1 base and J 3 bases; nucleotides not matched to a gene: 11.

The table lists this clonotype with many counts. For the CDR3, the DNA is TGTGCCAGCAGCCCCAGACAGGGTGGTCAGCCCCAGCATTTT. This sequence encodes CASSPRQGGQPQHF. V and J are TRBV7-2 and TRBJ1-5, with 7 positions matching TRBD1. Germline loops: CDR1 SGHTA, CDR2 FQGNSA. The CDR3 loop spans 14 amino acids. The trim removed 5 bases at V and 6 bases at J, leaving 7 bases unmatched. The variable domain in full, completed from reference TRBV7-2 and TRBJ1-5, reads GAGVSQSPSNKVTEKGKDVELRCDPISGHTALYWYRQSLGQGLEFLIYFQGNSAPDKSGLPSDRFSAERTGGSVSTLTIQRTQQEDSAVYLCASSPRQGGQPQHFGDGTRLSIL.

The rearrangement uses TRBV5-6 and TRBJ2-1; D gene unclear. Trimming left V 1 base short and J 10 bases short, with 12 bases between. From germline, CDR1 is SGHDT and CDR2 YYEEEE. The CDR3 length is 13 residues. The CDR3 here is CASSLFHTYEQFF. CDR3 bases: TGTGCCAGCAGCTTGTTTCACACCTACGAGCAGTTCTTC.

This clonotype was observed a few times. The rearrangement uses TRBV10-3 and TRBJ2-5; TRBD1 matches at 9 bases. Germline V gene lookup returns CDR1 ENHRY and CDR2 SYGVKD. The CDR3 extends over 15 amino acids. V gave up 6 bases and J gave up 3 bases; unmatched junction bases: 8. The CDR3 DNA reads as TGTGCCATCAGCGACCGGGACAGGGCCGAAGAGACCCAGTACTTC. Its protein is CAISDRDRAEETQYF.